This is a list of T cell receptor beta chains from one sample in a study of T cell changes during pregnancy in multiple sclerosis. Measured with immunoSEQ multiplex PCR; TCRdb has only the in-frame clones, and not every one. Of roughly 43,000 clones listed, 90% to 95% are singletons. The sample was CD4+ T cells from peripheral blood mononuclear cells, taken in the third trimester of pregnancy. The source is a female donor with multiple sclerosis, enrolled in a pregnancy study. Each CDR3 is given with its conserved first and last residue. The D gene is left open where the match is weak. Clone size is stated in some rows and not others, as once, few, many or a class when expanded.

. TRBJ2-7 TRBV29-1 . TGCAGCGTTGGGGGCAGTTACGAGCAGTACTTC CSVGGSYEQYF
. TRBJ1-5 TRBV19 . TGTGCCAGTAGTATAGATAACTTGAGGACAGACTTCAATCAGCCCCAGCATTTT CASSIDNLRTDFNQPQHF
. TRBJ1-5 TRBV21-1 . TGTGCCAGCAGCAATAAGGACAGTCTCAATCAGCCCCAGCATTTT CASSNKDSLNQPQHF
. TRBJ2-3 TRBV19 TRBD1 TGTGCCAGTACCGACCCGGGACAGGGCGCAGATACGCAGTATTTT CASTDPGQGADTQYF
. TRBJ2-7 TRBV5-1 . TGCGCCAGCAGCTTACAGGAATCCTACGAGCAGTACTTC CASSLQESYEQYF
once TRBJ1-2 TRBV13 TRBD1 TGTGCCAGCAGCGACATACTAACAGGGGGCTTAGGTGGCTACACCTTC CASSDILTGGLGGYTF
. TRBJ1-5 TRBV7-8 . TGTGCCAGCAGCTTAGTAGGAGGGGTGAAGAATAGCAATCAGCCCCAGCATTTT CASSLVGGVKNSNQPQHF
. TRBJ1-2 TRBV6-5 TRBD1 TGTGCCAGCAGTTACGAGGGACAGGGAGGTGGCTACACCTTC CASSYEGQGGGYTF
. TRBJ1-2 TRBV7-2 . TGTGTCTCAGCATTGGGGCTGGGCTATGGCTACACCTTC CVSALGLGYGYTF
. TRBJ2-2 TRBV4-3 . TGCGCCAGCAGCCAAGAAGGACTGGCGACCGGGGAGCTGTTTTTT CASSQEGLATGELFF
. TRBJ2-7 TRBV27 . TGTGCCAGCAGTGCCCGGGGGAACGAGCAGTACTTC CASSARGNEQYF
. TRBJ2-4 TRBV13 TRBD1 TGTGCCAGCAGCTTAGGGACAGGGTCGGCCAAAAACATTCAGTACTTC CASSLGTGSAKNIQYF
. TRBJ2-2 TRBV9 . TGTGCCAGCAGCGTAGGGAAGAGGCGTTACACCGGGGAGCTGTTTTTT CASSVGKRRYTGELFF
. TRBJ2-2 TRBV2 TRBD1 TGTGCCAGCACCCGGGGGACAGGGAGAACCGGGGAGCTGTTTTTT CASTRGTGRTGELFF
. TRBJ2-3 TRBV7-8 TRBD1 TGTGCCAGCAGCTTAGGATTGGGACAGGGGGCGCAAGATACGCAGTATTTT CASSLGLGQGAQDTQYF
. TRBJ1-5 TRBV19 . TGTGCCAGTAGTATCACGGAGAATCAGCCCCAGCATTTT CASSITENQPQHF
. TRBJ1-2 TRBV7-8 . TGTGCCAGCAGCGTCAGGGAAAACTATGGCTACACCTTC CASSVRENYGYTF
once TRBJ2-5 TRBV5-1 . TGCGCCAGCAGCTTGTTGGGACTCAAAGAAGAGACCCAGTACTTC CASSLLGLKEETQYF
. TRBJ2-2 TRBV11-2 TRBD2 TGTGCCAGCAGCTTTCGGACTAGCGGGAGGGCCGGTATCACCGGGGAGCTGTTTTTT CASSFRTSGRAGITGELFF
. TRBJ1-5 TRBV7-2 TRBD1 TGTGCCAGCAGCTTACGACAGGGACGGAGCAATCAGCCCCAGCATTTT CASSLRQGRSNQPQHF
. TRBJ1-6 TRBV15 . TGTGCCACCAGCGGGGCAGGGCTTCCCCTCCACTTT CATSGAGLPLHF
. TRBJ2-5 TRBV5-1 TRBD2 TGCGCCAGCACCCCTAGCGGGACGAGCCAAGAGACCCAGTACTTC CASTPSGTSQETQYF
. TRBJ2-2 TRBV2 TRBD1 TGTGCCAGCACCTTAGGGGGACAGGGGTACACCGGGGAGCTGTTTTTT CASTLGGQGYTGELFF
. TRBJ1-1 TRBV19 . TGTGCCAGTAGTATATCGGGGAACACTGAAGCTTTCTTT CASSISGNTEAFF
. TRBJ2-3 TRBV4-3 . TGCGCCAGCAGCCAAGATGACACATTCACAGATACGCAGTATTTT CASSQDDTFTDTQYF
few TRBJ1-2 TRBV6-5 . TGTGCCAGCAGTCCACTACCCTTCTATGGCTACACCTTC CASSPLPFYGYTF